This T cell receptor (beta chain) was sequenced during a study of shared T cell receptors in the human thymus. Germline lookup yields CDR1 SGHDT and CDR2 YYEEEE. V shed 0 bases, J shed 5 bases, and the junction held 16 bases outside the gene matches. The CDR3 spans 19 residues. Method: immunoSEQ multiplex PCR; TCRdb's copy keeps in-frame clones and lacks some. The table records 720,000 or so clones, approximately 85% of them present only once. The sample was also reused in another study, on human thymus T cells. That work adds: The authors found apparently biased V and J gene usage in thymic and blood repertoires. Unrelated individuals were reported by related research to share highly overlapping thymic repertoires.

The chain carries TRBV5-6 and TRBJ1-4, with 7 bases that match TRBD1. The sample was thymocytes. The sequence was obtained from a girl under three years old with a congenital heart defect. The CDR3 DNA is TGTGCCAGCAGCTTGGAGGGTCCTCGACAGGGCGACCAGAATGAAAAACTGTTTTTT. Its translation is CASSLEGPRQGDQNEKLFF.